These T cell receptor beta chains were read from a single sample in a study of identifying expanded T cells in peripheral blood. Profiled with immunoSEQ multiplex PCR; TCRdb holds only in-frame clones, not every one. Of 45,000 to 65,000 clones in the sample, less than 85% were seen once. Input material: blood. Receptors were obtained from a person aged 18 to 75 in good health. The CDR3 runs from the conserved cysteine through the conserved F or W. D genes are given only for firm matches. Rows may omit the clone size; those that give it use once, few, many or a size class.

D gene: NA
J gene: TRBJ2-7
clone size: NA
V gene: TRBV10-3
CDR3 protein: CAISESRTAYEQYF
CDR3 DNA: TGTGCCATCAGTGAGTCCCGGACAGCCTACGAGCAGTACTTC

D gene: TRBD2
J gene: TRBJ2-1
clone size: NA
V gene: TRBV7-2
CDR3 protein: CASSLRASGGISHNEQFF
CDR3 DNA: TGTGCCAGCAGCTTAAGGGCTAGCGGGGGGATTTCCCACAATGAGCAGTTCTTC

D gene: TRBD1
J gene: TRBJ2-1
clone size: NA
V gene: TRBV27
CDR3 protein: CATRTGGAYNEQFF
CDR3 DNA: TGTGCCACCCGGACAGGGGGAGCCTACAATGAGCAGTTCTTC

D gene: NA
J gene: TRBJ1-2
clone size: NA
V gene: TRBV5-1
CDR3 protein: CASSSQGMYGYTF
CDR3 DNA: TGCGCCAGCAGCTCGCAGGGGATGTATGGCTACACCTTC

D gene: TRBD1
J gene: TRBJ1-2
clone size: few
V gene: TRBV7-9
CDR3 protein: CASSETTGASYTF
CDR3 DNA: TGTGCCAGCAGCGAAACTACAGGGGCTAGCTACACCTTC

D gene: NA
J gene: TRBJ2-3
clone size: NA
V gene: TRBV7-2
CDR3 protein: CASSFWKAGATDTQYF
CDR3 DNA: TGTGCCAGCAGCTTTTGGAAAGCCGGGGCCACAGATACGCAGTATTTT

D gene: NA
J gene: TRBJ1-5
clone size: NA
V gene: TRBV5-1
CDR3 protein: CASSLSGAGQPQHF
CDR3 DNA: TGCGCCAGCAGCTTATCAGGGGCTGGTCAGCCCCAGCATTTT

D gene: NA
J gene: TRBJ1-1
clone size: NA
V gene: TRBV30
CDR3 protein: CAWSQTGAFF
CDR3 DNA: TGTGCCTGGAGTCAAACCGGCGCTTTCTTT

D gene: NA
J gene: TRBJ1-2
clone size: NA
V gene: TRBV5-1
CDR3 protein: CASSSEGYGYTF
CDR3 DNA: TGCGCCAGCAGCTCAGAGGGCTATGGCTACACCTTC

D gene: NA
J gene: TRBJ2-5
clone size: NA
V gene: TRBV27
CDR3 protein: CASAGGWGSQETQYF
CDR3 DNA: TGTGCCAGCGCCGGAGGATGGGGGTCCCAAGAGACCCAGTACTTC

D gene: NA
J gene: TRBJ2-7
clone size: NA
V gene: TRBV5-6
CDR3 protein: CASSLISAGYGDEQYF
CDR3 DNA: TGTGCCAGCAGCTTGATATCGGCGGGATATGGGGACGAGCAGTACTTC

D gene: TRBD2
J gene: TRBJ2-1
clone size: NA
V gene: TRBV28
CDR3 protein: CASSRGTSGSAEQFF
CDR3 DNA: TGTGCCAGCAGTCGAGGGACTAGCGGGAGCGCTGAGCAGTTCTTC

D gene: NA
J gene: TRBJ1-2
clone size: NA
V gene: TRBV7-9
CDR3 protein: CASSTSTGSYGYTF
CDR3 DNA: TGTGCCAGCAGCACCTCGACAGGTTCCTATGGCTACACCTTC

D gene: TRBD2
J gene: TRBJ2-3
clone size: NA
V gene: TRBV5-1
CDR3 protein: CASSLPIAGGPNTDTQYF
CDR3 DNA: TGCGCCAGCAGCTTGCCGATAGCGGGGGGGCCGAACACAGATACGCAGTATTTT

D gene: TRBD2
J gene: TRBJ2-7
clone size: NA
V gene: TRBV28
CDR3 protein: CASEGRGARSYEQYF
CDR3 DNA: TGTGCTTCCGAGGGGAGGGGTGCGCGGTCCTACGAGCAGTACTTC

D gene: TRBD1
J gene: TRBJ1-2
clone size: NA
V gene: TRBV19
CDR3 protein: CASISDRAGYGYTF
CDR3 DNA: TGTGCCAGTATCTCGGACAGGGCTGGGTATGGCTACACCTTC

D gene: NA
J gene: TRBJ2-1
clone size: NA
V gene: TRBV7-9
CDR3 protein: CASSRDSSQNEQFF
CDR3 DNA: TGTGCCAGCAGCCGCGACAGTTCCCAAAATGAGCAGTTCTTC

D gene: NA
J gene: TRBJ1-2
clone size: NA
V gene: TRBV6-5
CDR3 protein: CASSQDWETTLGYTF
CDR3 DNA: TGTGCCAGCAGCCAAGACTGGGAGACTACGCTCGGCTACACCTTC

D gene: TRBD1
J gene: TRBJ1-1
clone size: NA
V gene: TRBV6-5
CDR3 protein: CASSRTGSNTEAFF
CDR3 DNA: TGTGCCAGCAGCCGGACAGGATCGAACACTGAAGCTTTCTTT

D gene: NA
J gene: TRBJ2-4
clone size: NA
V gene: TRBV5-6
CDR3 protein: CASSSRGVGVVAKNIQYF
CDR3 DNA: TGTGCCAGCAGCTCCCGGGGAGTCGGGGTAGTAGCCAAAAACATTCAGTACTTC

D gene: NA
J gene: TRBJ2-3
clone size: NA
V gene: TRBV18
CDR3 protein: CASSPGGISDTQYF
CDR3 DNA: TGTGCCAGCTCACCAGGGGGCATATCAGATACGCAGTATTTT

D gene: NA
J gene: TRBJ2-1
clone size: NA
V gene: TRBV6-1
CDR3 protein: CASNSYNEQFF
CDR3 DNA: TGTGCCAGCAACAGTTACAATGAGCAGTTCTTC

D gene: NA
J gene: TRBJ2-3
clone size: NA
V gene: TRBV7-9
CDR3 protein: CASSLAGSGTDTQYF
CDR3 DNA: TGTGCCAGCAGCTTAGCGGGAAGCGGCACAGATACGCAGTATTTT

D gene: TRBD1
J gene: TRBJ2-2
clone size: NA
V gene: TRBV4-3
CDR3 protein: CASSQEPQGARELFF
CDR3 DNA: TGCGCCAGCAGCCAGGAACCCCAGGGGGCGAGGGAGCTGTTTTTT

D gene: NA
J gene: TRBJ2-2
clone size: NA
V gene: TRBV9
CDR3 protein: CASSSVGEGTGELFF
CDR3 DNA: TGTGCCAGCAGCTCTGTGGGAGAGGGTACCGGGGAGCTGTTTTTT

D gene: TRBD1
J gene: TRBJ2-3
clone size: NA
V gene: TRBV11-3
CDR3 protein: CASSLGTGGSTDTQYF
CDR3 DNA: TGTGCCAGCAGCCTCGGGACAGGGGGAAGCACAGATACGCAGTATTTT

D gene: NA
J gene: TRBJ1-1
clone size: NA
V gene: TRBV6-1
CDR3 protein: CASSEATGNGAFF
CDR3 DNA: TGTGCCAGCAGTGAAGCAACAGGGAACGGGGCTTTCTTT

D gene: NA
J gene: TRBJ1-1
clone size: NA
V gene: TRBV9
CDR3 protein: CASSPGRGNTEAFF
CDR3 DNA: TGTGCCAGCAGCCCCGGACGGGGCAACACTGAAGCTTTCTTT

D gene: NA
J gene: TRBJ1-1
clone size: few
V gene: TRBV7-9
CDR3 protein: CASSTRDTDTEAFF
CDR3 DNA: TGTGCCAGCAGCACCCGGGACACAGACACTGAAGCTTTCTTT

D gene: NA
J gene: TRBJ1-5
clone size: NA
V gene: TRBV27
CDR3 protein: CASKSGREGQPQHF
CDR3 DNA: TGTGCCAGCAAAAGTGGGAGGGAAGGTCAGCCCCAGCATTTT

D gene: TRBD2
J gene: TRBJ2-1
clone size: NA
V gene: TRBV6-1
CDR3 protein: CASSGTSGSTFYNEQFF
CDR3 DNA: TGTGCCAGCAGTGGGACTAGCGGGAGTACGTTCTACAATGAGCAGTTCTTC

D gene: TRBD2
J gene: TRBJ2-1
clone size: NA
V gene: TRBV5-4
CDR3 protein: CASSRTSGGFYNEQFF
CDR3 DNA: TGTGCCAGCAGCCGGACTAGCGGGGGGTTCTACAATGAGCAGTTCTTC

D gene: TRBD1
J gene: TRBJ1-2
clone size: NA
V gene: TRBV14
CDR3 protein: CASSQGIDRGRGYTF
CDR3 DNA: TGTGCCAGCAGCCAAGGGATAGACAGGGGTCGCGGCTACACCTTC

D gene: NA
J gene: TRBJ1-3
clone size: few
V gene: TRBV6-6
CDR3 protein: CASTYPDSSSGNTIYF
CDR3 DNA: TGTGCCAGCACCTACCCGGACAGTAGCTCTGGAAACACCATATATTTT

D gene: NA
J gene: TRBJ1-5
clone size: NA
V gene: TRBV7-9
CDR3 protein: CASTREGNQPQHF
CDR3 DNA: TGTGCCAGCACCAGGGAGGGCAATCAGCCCCAGCATTTT

D gene: NA
J gene: TRBJ1-3
clone size: NA
V gene: TRBV27
CDR3 protein: CASSPIFRPLAGNTIYF
CDR3 DNA: TGTGCCAGCAGTCCCATTTTCCGGCCCCTCGCTGGAAACACCATATATTTT

D gene: TRBD1
J gene: TRBJ2-5
clone size: NA
V gene: TRBV9
CDR3 protein: CASSPDRAETQYF
CDR3 DNA: TGTGCCAGCAGCCCGGACAGGGCGGAGACCCAGTACTTC

D gene: TRBD1
J gene: TRBJ2-7
clone size: NA
V gene: TRBV4-3
CDR3 protein: CASSQSPGTGGYEQYF
CDR3 DNA: TGCGCCAGCAGCCAAAGCCCCGGGACAGGGGGCTACGAGCAGTACTTC

D gene: NA
J gene: TRBJ1-1
clone size: NA
V gene: TRBV27
CDR3 protein: CASSLFNRANTEAFF
CDR3 DNA: TGTGCCAGCAGTTTATTCAACAGGGCGAACACTGAAGCTTTCTTT

D gene: NA
J gene: TRBJ2-5
clone size: NA
V gene: TRBV5-1
CDR3 protein: CASSPTGRGETQYF
CDR3 DNA: TGCGCCAGCAGCCCGACAGGGCGGGGAGAGACCCAGTACTTC

D gene: NA
J gene: TRBJ1-6
clone size: NA
V gene: TRBV27
CDR3 protein: CASSLVGGPSYNSPLHF
CDR3 DNA: TGTGCCAGCAGTTTAGTGGGGGGTCCCTCCTATAATTCACCCCTCCACTTT

D gene: NA
J gene: TRBJ1-5
clone size: NA
V gene: TRBV6-6
CDR3 protein: CASSYEGVGNQPQHF
CDR3 DNA: TGTGCCAGCAGTTACGAGGGGGTAGGCAATCAGCCCCAGCATTTT

D gene: NA
J gene: TRBJ2-7
clone size: NA
V gene: TRBV4-1
CDR3 protein: CASSQDLGDWGYEQYF
CDR3 DNA: TGCGCCAGCAGCCAAGACCTTGGGGACTGGGGCTACGAGCAGTACTTC

D gene: NA
J gene: TRBJ1-2
clone size: NA
V gene: TRBV29-1
CDR3 protein: CSVETRGINGYTF
CDR3 DNA: TGCAGCGTTGAAACTCGGGGGATAAATGGCTACACCTTC

D gene: TRBD2
J gene: TRBJ2-3
clone size: NA
V gene: TRBV7-2
CDR3 protein: CASSSGLAGVDTQYF
CDR3 DNA: TGTGCCAGCAGCTCAGGACTAGCGGGAGTAGATACGCAGTATTTT

D gene: NA
J gene: TRBJ2-3
clone size: NA
V gene: TRBV9
CDR3 protein: CASSDTTSTDTQYF
CDR3 DNA: TGTGCCAGCAGCGATACTACTAGCACAGATACGCAGTATTTT